The 19 T cell receptor beta chains listed next were all sequenced from one sample in a study of T-cell reconstitution after alpha-beta-depleted transplantation in children. The authors prepared the TCRbeta library with unique molecular identifiers. TCRdb re-derived calls from the PCR reads in MiXCR, one entry per CDR3 protein. Among 900,000 or so distinct CDR3 sequences listed, around 15% were seen once. Here the sequenced sample was PBMCs, mostly from graft donor cells, taken 360 days after TCRalphabeta/CD19-depleted stem cell transplant. These receptors were taken from a male patient under 18 who had a stem cell transplant for acute lymphoblastic leukemia, so the T cells may come from the graft donor.

This chain joins TRBV15 and TRBJ1-2; D not resolved. Trimming pared 3 bases from V and 7 bases from J, leaving 12 bases between. The CDR3 has 13 amino acids. Germline CDR1 and CDR2: LNHNV and YYDKDF (reference sequence). This CDR3 reads CATSSEGWGGYTF. CDR3 coding DNA: TGTGCCACCAGCAGTGAAGGGTGGGGTGGCTACACCTTC.

The genes are TRBV4-2 and TRBJ2-1, with a tentative D call TRBD1 (5 bases). Germline V CDR1 and CDR2: LGHNA, YNFKEQ. Trimming shortened V by 1 base and J by 6 bases, and 19 bases separated the two germline ends. CDR3 length equals 17 residues. CDR3: CASSQAQWKQVRNEQFF. The CDR3 region has the DNA TGTGCCAGCAGCCAAGCTCAGTGGAAACAGGTCCGCAATGAGCAGTTCTTC.

This clonotype was detected ten times or more. The chain joins TRBV6-5 to TRBJ1-1; 8 nucleotides align to TRBD1. The ends lost 6 bases at V and 3 bases at J; junction bases unmatched: 6. Germline CDR1 MNHEY, CDR2 SVGAGI. The CDR3 is 14 amino acids. The CDR3 loop is CASSRGLLDTEAFF. The CDR3 DNA reads as TGTGCCAGCAGCAGGGGGCTACTGGACACTGAAGCTTTCTTT.

This clonotype was counted ten times or more. The genes are TRBV29-1 and TRBJ2-3; TRBD1 is a possible D gene (5 bases). Germline lookup yields CDR1 SQVTM and CDR2 ANQGSEA. The CDR3 sequence is 14 residues long. Trimming pared 5 bases from V and 1 base from J, leaving 13 bases between. In DNA, the CDR3 is TGCAGCGTTAAGGGGAACCCCCGCACAGATACGCAGTATTTT. This codes for CSVKGNPRTDTQYF.

The chain links TRBV24-1 to TRBJ1-2, with D hard to call. Germline V gives CDR1 KGHDR, CDR2 SFDVKD. The V end lost 4 bases, the J end lost 4 bases, and 12 bases lay between the germline ends. This CDR3 comprises 14 residues. This CDR3 is CATSDHRVSYGYTF. For the CDR3, the DNA is TGTGCCACCAGTGACCACAGAGTTAGCTATGGCTACACCTTC.

This clonotype was counted only a few times. The rearrangement uses TRBV20-1 and TRBJ2-7, with 11 nucleotides matching TRBD2. Trimming took 6 bases from V and 8 from J; bases not matched to a gene: 12. CDR3 length: 14 amino acids. Per germline, CDR1 DFQATT and CDR2 SNEGSKA (reference sequence). CDR3 nucleotide sequence: TGCAGTGCCACGAATCCTAGCGGGAGGTCCCAGCAGTACTTC. Its protein product is CSATNPSGRSQQYF.

This clonotype occurred a few times. The DNA for the CDR3 is TGCAGTGCTCCCCCGGGACTCAGCAATCAGCCCCAGCATTTT. Translated: CSAPPGLSNQPQHF. The V gene is TRBV20-1, the J gene TRBJ1-5; possible D gene TRBD1, 5 bases. The CDR3 covers 14 residues. V was pared by 5 bases and J by 1 base, with 12 bases between. Germline assignment: CDR1 DFQATT and CDR2 SNEGSKA (reference sequence).

V is TRBV20-1 and J is TRBJ2-7; weak D call: TRBD1 (5 bases). Trimming removed 3 bases from V and 0 bases from J, with 9 bases in between. CDR1 DFQATT and CDR2 SNEGSKA come from the germline V gene (reference sequence). The CDR3 runs 13 residues. The CDR3 loop is CSARSGYSYEQYF. In DNA form, the CDR3 reads TGCAGTGCTAGGTCAGGGTACTCCTACGAGCAGTACTTC.

This clonotype was seen at least ten times. The chain links TRBV20-1 to TRBJ2-1, with D possibly matching TRBD1 (7 bases). V lost 6 bases, J lost 6 bases, and 18 bases lay in between. Germline V lookup: CDR1 DFQATT, CDR2 SNEGSKA (reference sequence). The CDR3 totals 14 residues. CDR3 sequence: CSASEGARVNEQFF. Written as DNA, the CDR3 is TGCAGTGCCTCGGAGGGGGCGCGGGTCAATGAGCAGTTCTTC.

Only a few counts were recorded for this clonotype. This sequence joins TRBV7-6 and TRBJ2-4; unclear D gene. CDR1 and CDR2 (germline): SGHVS, FNYEAQ. Trimming took off 3 bases at V and 0 bases at J, with 12 bases between the two ends. The CDR3 runs 16 residues. The CDR3 nucleotides read TGTGCCAGCAGCTTCCCCCTCGTGGGAGCCAAAAACATTCAGTACTTC. Its protein is CASSFPLVGAKNIQYF.

This clonotype was counted only a few times. V gene TRBV12-3 or TRBV12-4 combines with J gene TRBJ2-5; 9 nucleotides agree with TRBD1. Trimming took 5 bases from V and 5 from J; bases not matched to a gene: 3. The CDR3 runs 13 residues. The chain's CDR3 is CASSGTGRETQYF. CDR3 in DNA: TGTGCCAGCAGTGGGACAGGGAGGGAGACCCAGTACTTC.

This clonotype occurred many times. The V and J genes are TRBV10-3 and TRBJ2-7; TRBD2 aligns across 8 bases. From germline, CDR1 is ENHRY and CDR2 SYGVKD. The CDR3 extends over 16 amino acids. V was pared by 3 bases and J by 2 bases, with 9 bases of the junction left unmatched. CDR3 sequence: CAISDVGSGVTYEQYF. CDR3 DNA sequence: TGTGCCATCAGTGACGTCGGTAGCGGGGTTACCTACGAGCAGTACTTC.

The sample holds one count of this clonotype. The chain combines TRBV7-2 with TRBJ2-7; D unclear. The germline CDR1 and CDR2 sequences are SGHTA and FQGNSA. This CDR3 region has 14 residues. V was trimmed by 5 bases and J by 6 bases, leaving 17 bases between them. CDR3 in DNA: TGTGCCAGCAGCCTCGTCGTGAGGTCAGGCGAGCAGTACTTC. Encoded protein: CASSLVVRSGEQYF.

The rearrangement uses TRBV29-1 and TRBJ1-1; 7 bases align to TRBD1. V lost 4 bases to trimming and J lost 4 bases; unmatched junction nucleotides: 18. Germline V gives CDR1 SQVTM, CDR2 ANQGSEA. The CDR3 has 17 residues. The CDR3 protein is CSVGDGPEFRDSTEAFF. CDR3 DNA: TGCAGCGTTGGGGATGGGCCCGAGTTCCGGGACAGCACTGAAGCTTTCTTT.

This clonotype came up many times. This chain links TRBV12-3 or TRBV12-4 with TRBJ1-1; no definite D call. The CDR3 has 12 residues. V lost 5 bases to trimming and J lost 8 bases, with 12 bases between them. The CDR3 is CASSPYSREAFF. CDR3 nucleotide sequence: TGTGCCAGCAGTCCCTACAGTAGGGAAGCTTTCTTT.

In its sample, this clonotype was seen a few times. The V gene is TRBV7-3, the J gene TRBJ2-1; D remains unclear. Trimming removed 5 bases from V and 5 bases from J, with 13 bases in between. The CDR3 sequence is 14 residues long. Germline V CDR1 and CDR2: SGHTA, FQGTGA. In nucleotides, the CDR3 is TGTGCCAGCAGCCTTTCCTCCGACCACAATGAGCAGTTCTTC. The encoded protein is CASSLSSDHNEQFF.

A few counts support this clonotype. V is TRBV7-9 and J is TRBJ2-5, with 7 bases aligning to TRBD2. V was pared by 1 base and J by 13 bases, with 9 bases of the junction left unmatched. The CDR3 runs 13 residues. Germline CDR1 is SEHNR and CDR2 is FQNEAQ (reference sequence). The CDR3 DNA sequence: TGTGCCAGCAGCTTAGGTTTCAGCGGGATGGCGTACTTC. Its translation: CASSLGFSGMAYF.

This clonotype was observed a few times. The chain uses TRBV18 and TRBJ1-5; no reliable D call. CDR3 length: 14 residues. V lost 1 base and J lost 1, with 5 bases in between. Germline values: CDR1 KGHSH, CDR2 LQKENI. CDR3 loop: CASSPQESNQPQHF. DNA of the CDR3: TGTGCCAGCTCACCACAGGAGAGCAATCAGCCCCAGCATTTT.

This clonotype appeared a few times. The V gene is TRBV6-5, the J gene TRBJ2-7; D may be TRBD1 (5 bases). V lost 2 bases and J 2 bases, leaving 7 bases between the germline ends. Per the germline V gene, CDR1 is MNHEY and CDR2 is SVGAGI. There are 13 residues in the CDR3. The CDR3 here is CASSYRTTYEQYF. Here the CDR3 DNA reads TGTGCCAGCAGTTACCGGACAACCTACGAGCAGTACTTC.